Listed below are T cell receptor beta chains from one sample, sequenced in a study of OX40 agonist ivuxolimab in advanced cancers. Assay: immunoSEQ multiplex PCR; the TCRdb copy retains only in-frame clones and omits some. The sample records about 100,000 clones, roughly 90% being singletons. The specimen comprised CD4+ or CD8+ T cells sorted from blood, sampled in a trial of the OX40 agonist ivuxolimab. These receptors came from an adult with an advanced solid tumor such as melanoma, head and neck, liver or kidney cancer. The CDR3 runs from the conserved cysteine through the conserved F or W. Fields, in order: D gene, V gene, clone size, J gene, CDR3 protein, CDR3 DNA. D genes are given only for firm matches. A row's size may be missing; if present it is once, few, many or a size class.

>NA|TRBV18|few|TRBJ1-3
CASSPGGTGNTIYF
TGTGCCAGCTCACCTGGCGGGACTGGAAACACCATATATTTT
>NA|TRBV6-5|NA|TRBJ1-4
CASSPRENEKLFF
TGTGCCAGCAGTCCCCGGGAGAATGAAAAACTGTTTTTT
>TRBD2|TRBV19|NA|TRBJ2-1
CASRKTSGFFNEQFF
TGTGCCAGTAGAAAGACTAGCGGGTTTTTCAATGAGCAGTTCTTC
>NA|TRBV9|NA|TRBJ1-1
CASSVAGDTEAFF
TGTGCCAGCAGCGTAGCGGGGGACACTGAAGCTTTCTTT
>TRBD1|TRBV7-9|NA|TRBJ2-5
CASSLMGDREETQYF
TGTGCCAGCAGCTTAATGGGGGACAGGGAAGAGACCCAGTACTTC
>NA|TRBV6-5|NA|TRBJ2-3
CASSYRRGDTQYF
TGTGCCAGCAGTTACCGACGGGGAGATACGCAGTATTTT
>TRBD2|TRBV29-1|NA|TRBJ2-5
CSVEDLFGLAELQETQYF
TGCAGCGTTGAAGATCTGTTCGGACTAGCGGAGTTACAAGAGACCCAGTACTTC
>TRBD1|TRBV5-6|NA|TRBJ2-2
CASSAYDRVTGELFF
TGTGCCAGCAGCGCGTACGACAGGGTCACCGGGGAGCTGTTTTTT
>NA|TRBV19|NA|TRBJ1-2
CASSIWTNYGYTF
TGTGCCAGTAGTATTTGGACTAACTATGGCTACACCTTC
>NA|TRBV7-3|few|TRBJ2-3
CASSTRLPDTQYF
TGTGCCAGCAGCACCCGACTACCTGATACGCAGTATTTT
>NA|TRBV28|NA|TRBJ2-7
CASGRNVYEQYF
TGTGCCAGCGGACGGAATGTCTACGAGCAGTACTTC
>NA|TRBV5-1|NA|TRBJ1-2
CASSLSGIVGGYTF
TGCGCCAGCAGCTTATCAGGGATTGTAGGTGGCTACACCTTC
>NA|TRBV7-9|NA|TRBJ2-7
CASSSGGWYEQYF
TGTGCCAGCAGCTCCGGGGGTTGGTACGAGCAGTACTTC
>NA|TRBV5-1|NA|TRBJ1-4
CASSLSGAFNEKLFF
TGCGCCAGCAGCTTGTCAGGGGCTTTTAATGAAAAACTGTTTTTT
>NA|TRBV7-2|once|TRBJ1-1
CASSLVQGSEAFF
TGTGCCAGCAGCTTGGTACAGGGCTCTGAAGCTTTCTTT
>TRBD2|TRBV7-2|NA|TRBJ2-7
CASSPFAVAGGSAYEQYF
TGTGCCAGCAGCCCCTTCGCGGTAGCGGGAGGGTCAGCCTACGAGCAGTACTTC
>NA|TRBV5-1|NA|TRBJ1-1
CASSLGFEGTEAFF
TGCGCCAGCAGCTTGGGCTTCGAGGGAACTGAAGCTTTCTTT
>NA|TRBV12-1|NA|TRBJ2-1
CASSPRGSESYNEQFF
TGTGCCAGCAGCCCCCGTGGTAGCGAATCCTACAATGAGCAGTTCTTC
>TRBD1|TRBV27|NA|TRBJ1-6
CASRSTGTGHNNSPLHF
TGTGCCAGCAGATCGACCGGGACAGGTCACAATAATTCACCCCTCCACTTT
>TRBD1|TRBV15|once|TRBJ2-5
CATSRGQGAQETQYF
TGTGCCACCAGCAGAGGACAGGGGGCACAAGAGACCCAGTACTTC
>NA|TRBV6-1|NA|TRBJ2-3
CASCLGGRTDTQYF
TGTGCTAGCTGCCTAGGGGGGCGCACAGATACGCAGTATTTT
>TRBD2|TRBV11-2|few|TRBJ2-1
CASSGTGTSGRTEQFF
TGTGCCAGCAGCGGGACTGGGACTAGCGGGAGGACTGAGCAGTTCTTC
>NA|TRBV14|NA|TRBJ1-2
CAELEGRLNYGYTF
TGTGCCGAACTAGAGGGACGACTTAACTATGGCTACACCTTC
>TRBD1|TRBV5-1|NA|TRBJ1-2
CASSLTGYAYGYTF
TGCGCCAGCAGCCTGACAGGGTACGCCTATGGCTACACCTTC
>NA|TRBV5-1|NA|TRBJ2-7
CASSFGGPYEQYF
TGCGCCAGCAGCTTTGGCGGACCCTACGAGCAGTACTTC
>NA|TRBV5-1|NA|TRBJ2-2
CASSSWTSNTGELFF
TGCGCCAGCAGCAGCTGGACTTCGAACACCGGGGAGCTGTTTTTT
>NA|TRBV7-2|NA|TRBJ2-1
CASSLEAVSYNEQFF
TGTGCCAGCAGCTTAGAAGCGGTCTCCTACAATGAGCAGTTCTTC
>NA|TRBV28|NA|TRBJ2-1
CASTQAGWDEQFF
TGTGCCAGCACCCAAGCGGGTTGGGATGAGCAGTTCTTC
>NA|TRBV7-7|NA|TRBJ1-2
CASSLQDLLYGYTF
TGTGCTAGCAGCTTACAGGACCTCCTCTATGGCTACACCTTC
>NA|TRBV18|NA|TRBJ2-3
CASSPQRDPNTDTQYF
TGTGCCAGCTCACCACAGAGGGACCCGAACACAGATACGCAGTATTTT
>TRBD1|TRBV19|NA|TRBJ2-2
CASSPGQQNTGELFF
TGTGCCAGTAGTCCGGGACAGCAGAACACCGGGGAGCTGTTTTTT
>NA|TRBV5-1|NA|TRBJ1-1
CASSWGERGLNTEAFF
TGCGCCAGCAGCTGGGGGGAGAGAGGTTTGAACACTGAAGCTTTCTTT
>NA|TRBV2|NA|TRBJ1-1
CASTPDRRVGTTEAFF
TGTGCCAGCACCCCTGACAGAAGGGTTGGGACCACTGAAGCTTTCTTT
>NA|TRBV28|NA|TRBJ2-3
CASSLVSTDTQYF
TGTGCCAGCAGTTTAGTTAGCACAGATACGCAGTATTTT
>NA|TRBV18|NA|TRBJ2-1
CASSPPLGSYNEQFF
TGTGCCAGCTCACCACCGCTAGGTTCCTACAATGAGCAGTTCTTC
>NA|TRBV7-8|NA|TRBJ1-4
CASSLVGSTNEKLFF
TGTGCCAGCAGCTTAGTGGGTTCAACTAATGAAAAACTGTTTTTT
>TRBD2|TRBV7-2|once|TRBJ2-7
CASSLELAGVEQYF
TGTGCCAGCAGCTTAGAACTAGCGGGAGTCGAGCAGTACTTC
>TRBD1|TRBV5-1|NA|TRBJ2-5
CASSDGAGGDFGETQYF
TGCGCCAGCAGCGACGGGGCAGGGGGCGATTTCGGGGAGACCCAGTACTTC
>TRBD2|TRBV19|NA|TRBJ2-1
CASSNGGSSYNEQFF
TGTGCCAGTTCAAACGGCGGGAGCTCCTACAATGAGCAGTTCTTC
>TRBD1|TRBV25-1|NA|TRBJ2-3
CASSVGQGPTDTQYF
TGTGCCAGCAGTGTTGGACAGGGGCCCACAGATACGCAGTATTTT
>NA|TRBV6-5|once|TRBJ2-3
CASSRAPTDTQYF
TGTGCCAGCAGTCGAGCGCCCACAGATACGCAGTATTTT
>NA|TRBV7-3|NA|TRBJ2-1
CASSLGLILGDEQFF
TGTGCCAGCAGCTTGGGACTCATCCTGGGGGATGAGCAGTTCTTC
>NA|TRBV27|NA|TRBJ2-3
CASSSLLDTQYF
TGTGCCAGCAGTTCCCTTTTAGATACGCAGTATTTT
>NA|TRBV28|NA|TRBJ2-3
CASTGSRGGLADTQYF
TGTGCCAGCACCGGATCCCGAGGAGGGCTTGCAGATACGCAGTATTTT